The rows below give T cell receptor beta chains drawn from one sample of a study of spatial heterogeneity in lung cancer. Each CDR3 protein is one row after TCRdb ran MiXCR on the 5' RACE reads. The sample lists about 70,000 distinct CDR3 sequences, roughly 9% occurring once. Source: PBMCs, taken at follow-up. These receptors were taken from a female donor with early-stage non-small cell lung cancer. The CDR3 runs from the conserved cysteine through the conserved F or W. D genes are given only for firm matches. Only some rows state a clone size, as once, few, many or a class for expanded clones.

v_gene: TRBV27; abundance: -; len: 13; j_gene: TRBJ1-1; d_gene: -; CDR3nt: TGTGCCAGTAGATATGGGCCGCAAACTGAAGCTTTCTTT; CDR3aa: CASRYGPQTEAFF
v_gene: TRBV7-2; abundance: -; len: 16; j_gene: TRBJ2-1; d_gene: TRBD2; CDR3nt: TGTGCCAGCAGCTTAGTTCGGCTAGCGGTCTACAATGAGCAGTTCTTC; CDR3aa: CASSLVRLAVYNEQFF
v_gene: TRBV7-8; abundance: -; len: 14; j_gene: TRBJ2-7; d_gene: TRBD2; CDR3nt: TGTGCCAGCAGCTTAGTTAGCGGGATGCGGGAGCAGTACTTC; CDR3aa: CASSLVSGMREQYF
v_gene: TRBV7-9; abundance: many; len: 13; j_gene: TRBJ1-5; d_gene: -; CDR3nt: TGTGCCAGCAGCTTACGGCGCAATCAGCCCCAGCATTTT; CDR3aa: CASSLRRNQPQHF
v_gene: TRBV29-1; abundance: many; len: 11; j_gene: TRBJ1-2; d_gene: TRBD1; CDR3nt: TGCAGCGTACAGGGGGACTATGGCTACACCTTC; CDR3aa: CSVQGDYGYTF
v_gene: TRBV7-9; abundance: few; len: 14; j_gene: TRBJ1-2; d_gene: TRBD1; CDR3nt: TGTGCCAGCAGTTATGAGGGGGACAGGGATGGCTACACCTTC; CDR3aa: CASSYEGDRDGYTF
v_gene: TRBV12-3/TRBV12-4; abundance: many; len: 18; j_gene: TRBJ2-3; d_gene: TRBD2; CDR3nt: TGTGCCAGCAGTTCTTCTTTATCTAGCGGGAGTGGTACAGATACGCAGTATTTT; CDR3aa: CASSSSLSSGSGTDTQYF
v_gene: TRBV19; abundance: many; len: 10; j_gene: TRBJ2-1; d_gene: -; CDR3nt: TGTGCCGTAGGGTACAATGAGCAGTTCTTC; CDR3aa: CAVGYNEQFF
v_gene: TRBV5-6; abundance: many; len: 16; j_gene: TRBJ2-1; d_gene: TRBD2; CDR3nt: TGTGCCAGCAGCTGGCTTCGGGAGGGCACCTACAATGAGCAGTTCTTC; CDR3aa: CASSWLREGTYNEQFF
v_gene: TRBV2; abundance: many; len: 17; j_gene: TRBJ1-5; d_gene: TRBD1; CDR3nt: TGTGCCACCAGATCTACAGGGGCCGCAACGGGCAATCAGCCCCAGCATTTT; CDR3aa: CATRSTGAATGNQPQHF
v_gene: TRBV7-2; abundance: many; len: 15; j_gene: TRBJ2-1; d_gene: TRBD1; CDR3nt: TGTGCCAGCAGTACCCCGGGACAGGGTTACAATGAGCAGTTCTTC; CDR3aa: CASSTPGQGYNEQFF
v_gene: TRBV5-5; abundance: few; len: 14; j_gene: TRBJ2-7; d_gene: TRBD2; CDR3nt: TGTGCCAGCAGCCCGGGACTAGCGGCTACCGAGCAGTACTTC; CDR3aa: CASSPGLAATEQYF
v_gene: TRBV10-3; abundance: -; len: 15; j_gene: TRBJ1-2; d_gene: TRBD1; CDR3nt: TGTGCCATCAGCACACCGCGACAGGGTGGCTATGGCTACACCTTC; CDR3aa: CAISTPRQGGYGYTF
v_gene: TRBV7-8; abundance: many; len: 14; j_gene: TRBJ2-2; d_gene: -; CDR3nt: TGTGCCAGCAGCTTAGGGGGAGAGACCGGGGAGCTGTTTTTT; CDR3aa: CASSLGGETGELFF
v_gene: TRBV7-3; abundance: many; len: 12; j_gene: TRBJ2-1; d_gene: -; CDR3nt: TGTGCCAGCAGGGGGACGACAAGTGAGCAGTTCTTC; CDR3aa: CASRGTTSEQFF
v_gene: TRBV6-1; abundance: many; len: 14; j_gene: TRBJ1-5; d_gene: -; CDR3nt: TGTGCCAGCAGTGAAAGGGCTTTCAATCAGCCCCAGCATTTT; CDR3aa: CASSERAFNQPQHF
v_gene: TRBV27; abundance: many; len: 16; j_gene: TRBJ2-6; d_gene: -; CDR3nt: TGTGCCAGCAGAAATATCACAGGGCTGGGGGCCAACGTCCTGACTTTC; CDR3aa: CASRNITGLGANVLTF
v_gene: TRBV7-2; abundance: many; len: 15; j_gene: TRBJ1-5; d_gene: TRBD1; CDR3nt: TGTGCCAGCAGTTTGACAGGGAGAAGCAATCAGCCCCAGCATTTT; CDR3aa: CASSLTGRSNQPQHF
v_gene: TRBV24-1; abundance: few; len: 15; j_gene: TRBJ1-2; d_gene: TRBD1; CDR3nt: TGTGCCACCAGTGATTGGGGACAGGTTAACTATGGCTACACCTTC; CDR3aa: CATSDWGQVNYGYTF
v_gene: TRBV6-6; abundance: -; len: 14; j_gene: TRBJ2-7; d_gene: TRBD2; CDR3nt: TGTGCCAGCAGTGCCGGGACTAGAGTGGGCGAGCAGTACTTC; CDR3aa: CASSAGTRVGEQYF
v_gene: TRBV29-1; abundance: -; len: 13; j_gene: TRBJ2-2; d_gene: -; CDR3nt: TGCAGCGTTCGGACAGAGGACACCGGGGAGCTGTTTTTT; CDR3aa: CSVRTEDTGELFF
v_gene: TRBV3-1; abundance: once; len: 17; j_gene: TRBJ2-1; d_gene: TRBD2; CDR3nt: TGTGCCAGCAGCCAAGATCCCCCAGCGGGAGGTTCTAATGAGCAGTTCTTC; CDR3aa: CASSQDPPAGGSNEQFF
v_gene: TRBV7-2; abundance: -; len: 17; j_gene: TRBJ2-5; d_gene: TRBD2; CDR3nt: TGTGCCAGCAGCCTAACGACTAGCGGGCAGAGTGGAGAGACCCAGTACTTC; CDR3aa: CASSLTTSGQSGETQYF
v_gene: TRBV20-1; abundance: few; len: 13; j_gene: TRBJ1-1; d_gene: TRBD1; CDR3nt: TGCAGTGCTAGGGGAGGGGGCGACACTGAAGCTTTCTTT; CDR3aa: CSARGGGDTEAFF
v_gene: TRBV20-1; abundance: few; len: 13; j_gene: TRBJ1-5; d_gene: -; CDR3nt: TGCAGTGCTAGAATGGGGGTAAATCAGCCCCAGCATTTT; CDR3aa: CSARMGVNQPQHF
v_gene: TRBV3-1; abundance: many; len: 16; j_gene: TRBJ2-3; d_gene: -; CDR3nt: TGTGCCAGCAGCCAAGATCTGGCGGTAGGCACAGATACGCAGTATTTT; CDR3aa: CASSQDLAVGTDTQYF
v_gene: TRBV15; abundance: many; len: 14; j_gene: TRBJ1-2; d_gene: -; CDR3nt: TGTGCCACCAGCAGAGATTTGGACCCCTCTGGCTACACCTTC; CDR3aa: CATSRDLDPSGYTF
v_gene: TRBV28; abundance: many; len: 13; j_gene: TRBJ2-5; d_gene: -; CDR3nt: TGTGCCAATTCCCGGACTCAGCAAGAGACCCAGTACTTC; CDR3aa: CANSRTQQETQYF
v_gene: TRBV5-6; abundance: many; len: 15; j_gene: TRBJ2-5; d_gene: -; CDR3nt: TGTGCCAGCAGCTTGGTAGGACTATCCCAAGAGACCCAGTACTTC; CDR3aa: CASSLVGLSQETQYF
v_gene: TRBV7-3; abundance: few; len: 14; j_gene: TRBJ2-1; d_gene: -; CDR3nt: TGTGCCACCAGCAAGAGCGCTTTATACAATGAGCAGTTCTTC; CDR3aa: CATSKSALYNEQFF
v_gene: TRBV6-1; abundance: many; len: 10; j_gene: TRBJ2-7; d_gene: -; CDR3nt: TGTGCCAGCAGTGAAGAGGAGCAGTACTTC; CDR3aa: CASSEEEQYF
v_gene: TRBV29-1; abundance: many; len: 14; j_gene: TRBJ2-7; d_gene: -; CDR3nt: TGCAGCGTTAAGGGGGTTCTAACGGCCTACGAGCAGTACTTC; CDR3aa: CSVKGVLTAYEQYF
v_gene: TRBV5-1; abundance: many; len: 16; j_gene: TRBJ2-1; d_gene: -; CDR3nt: TGCGCCAGCAGCCCCCTTGGCGGGCTGAGTGGCCATGAGCAGTTCTTC; CDR3aa: CASSPLGGLSGHEQFF
v_gene: TRBV5-1; abundance: many; len: 14; j_gene: TRBJ2-7; d_gene: -; CDR3nt: TGCGCCAGCAGACAGGGACAAGCTTTGGGGGAGCAGTACTTC; CDR3aa: CASRQGQALGEQYF
v_gene: TRBV19; abundance: many; len: 15; j_gene: TRBJ2-5; d_gene: TRBD2; CDR3nt: TGTGCCAGTAGGGAACGGGACTACGTCCGGGAGACCCAGTACTTC; CDR3aa: CASRERDYVRETQYF
v_gene: TRBV7-2; abundance: many; len: 13; j_gene: TRBJ1-1; d_gene: -; CDR3nt: TGTGCCAGCAGCTTACAGGGGAACACTGAAGCTTTCTTT; CDR3aa: CASSLQGNTEAFF